These 25 T cell receptor beta chains share one sample of origin, sequenced in a study of blood T cell repertoires in COVID-19 (dated by TCRdb to 2020 to 2022). The library was generated by the immunoSEQ multiplex PCR assay. Held by TCRdb, this immuneACCESS table contains in-frame sequences only and omits some clones. Under half of the omission traces to an unresolved V gene where checked; the cause of the rest is unknown. The sample table records about 350,000 clones; over 85% of these occur just once. The ten largest clones add up to about 3.9% of the sample. Material for sequencing was peripheral blood. Every receptor here comes from a woman aged 60-75 years with COVID-19, enrolled during active disease.

This clone was seen just once. The J gene is TRBJ1-2, the V gene TRBV5-1; 7 nucleotides align to TRBD1. Per the germline V gene, CDR1 is SGHRS and CDR2 is YFSETQ. After removal of 3 bases from V and 8 bases from J, the junction contained 10 bases not matched to a gene. CDR3 length equals 14 residues. Here the CDR3 DNA reads TGCGCCAGCAGCTGGGGGACAGAAGGATCCGGCTACACCTTC. It encodes CASSWGTEGSGYTF.

This clone was picked up one time. The rearrangement links TRBV5-4 to TRBJ1-4; a possible D gene is TRBD1 (6 bases). The ends were cut back, 7 bases at V and 0 bases at J, with 13 bases in the middle. The CDR3 spans 15 residues. Germline-derived CDR1 and CDR2 are SGHNT and YYREEE (reference sequence). DNA of the CDR3: TGTGCCAGCGGCAGGGACATATCAACTAATGAAAAACTGTTTTTT. As protein: CASGRDISTNEKLFF. Drawing the rest from reference TRBV5-4 and TRBJ1-4, the complete variable domain is ETGVTQSPTHLIKTRGQQVTLRCSSQSGHNTVSWYQQALGQGPQFIFQYYREEENGRGNFPPRFSGLQFPNYSSELNVNALELDDSALYLCASGRDISTNEKLFFGSGTQLSVL.

J is TRBJ1-5 and V is TRBV6-5; TRBD1 agrees at 8 bases. CDR3 length equals 15 residues. Germline assignment: CDR1 MNHEY and CDR2 SVGAGI. The trim removed 5 bases at V and 2 bases at J, leaving 5 bases unmatched. The CDR3 DNA reads TGTGCCAGCAGTATCGACAGGGGTGGCAATCAGCCCCAGCATTTT. This codes for CASSIDRGGNQPQHF.

The V and J genes are TRBV4-1 and TRBJ2-5; D gene uncertain. The CDR3 length is 13 residues. V dropped 4 bases and J dropped 4 bases, with 10 bases sitting between them. The germline CDR1 and CDR2 sequences are MGHRA and YSYEKL. Here the CDR3 DNA reads TGCGCCAGCAGCCTACCGTCAGGAGAGACCCAGTACTTC. Translated: CASSLPSGETQYF.

V is TRBV28 and J is TRBJ2-3; D is possibly TRBD2 (6 bases). Germline CDR1 and CDR2: MDHEN and SYDVKM. CDR3 length: 13 amino acids. Between the trimmed V and J ends, which lost 6 bases and 2 bases, there was a span of 9 bases. As DNA, the CDR3 is TGTGCCAGCAGGGCTAGCGACACAGATACGCAGTATTTT. Protein sequence: CASRASDTDTQYF.

This chain joins TRBV5-6 and TRBJ2-2; 7 bases match TRBD1. CDR1 is SGHDT, CDR2 YYEEEE, per germline. J gave up 3 bases and V 2 bases, and 13 bases lay outside the gene matches. The length of the CDR3 is 18 residues. The DNA for the CDR3 is TGTGCCAGCAGCTTTTTAAGTACAGGGGATTTCCACACCGGGGAGCTGTTTTTT. It translates to CASSFLSTGDFHTGELFF.

The gene calls are TRBV19 and TRBJ1-1; D possibly corresponds to TRBD1 (5 bases). Germline CDR1 LNHDA, CDR2 SQIVND (reference sequence). CDR3 length: 16 amino acids. V dropped 2 bases and J dropped 0 bases, with 13 bases sitting between them. The CDR3 loop is CASSISPGVMNTEAFF. The CDR3 coding sequence is TGTGCCAGTAGTATATCCCCGGGGGTCATGAACACTGAAGCTTTCTTT.

In nucleotides, the CDR3 is TGTGCCAGCAGCGCTCAGGGGGCCCCCTCCTACGAGCAGTACTTC. Encoded protein: CASSAQGAPSYEQYF. The chain employs TRBV28 and TRBJ2-7; 8 positions match TRBD1. Germline V CDR1 and CDR2: MDHEN, SYDVKM. V shed 6 bases, J shed 0 bases, and the junction held 7 bases outside the gene matches. This CDR3 region has 15 residues.

This clone was observed a single time. The chain uses TRBV5-1 and TRBJ1-4; 8 nucleotides line up with TRBD1. Losses at the gene ends were 4 bases for V and 3 bases for J; bases not matched to a gene: 5. The germline V gene encodes CDR1 SGHRS and CDR2 YFSETQ. The CDR3 spans 15 residues. The CDR3 DNA reads TGCGCCAGCAGCCCCCCGACAGGGGCTAATGAAAAACTGTTTTTT. Amino acids: CASSPPTGANEKLFF.

This clone occurred once. J is TRBJ2-5 and V is TRBV6-5; maybe TRBD2 (5 bases). CDR3 length equals 14 residues. V was shortened by 2 bases and J by 5 bases, with 12 bases between the two germline ends. Germline-derived CDR1 and CDR2 are MNHEY and SVGAGI. CDR3 DNA sequence: TGTGCCAGCAGTTACGGAGGCGGGTGGGAGACCCAGTACTTC. It is translated as CASSYGGGWETQYF.

This chain uses TRBV18 with TRBJ2-1; 8 bases are a match to TRBD1. Per germline, CDR1 KGHSH and CDR2 LQKENI. Losses at the gene ends were 6 bases for V and 2 bases for J; bases not matched to a gene: 6. The CDR3 consists of 15 residues. In nucleotides, the CDR3 is TGTGCCAGCTCTCCAGGACAGGGCCCCTACAATGAGCAGTTCTTC. It encodes CASSPGQGPYNEQFF. Looking up the rest from reference TRBV18 and TRBJ2-1 gives the full variable domain: NAGVMQNPRHLVRRRGQEARLRCSPMKGHSHVYWYRQLPEEGLKFMVYLQKENIIDESGMPKERFSAEFPKEGPSILRIQQVVRGDSAAYFCASSPGQGPYNEQFFGPGTRLTVL.

A note on this clone: This CDR3 is also generated by other DNA sequences in the sample. The chain is built from TRBV7-2 and TRBJ2-7; 11 bases fit TRBD1. The CDR3 runs to 15 residues. CDR1 SGHTA and CDR2 FQGNSA come from the germline V gene. With V trimmed by 2 bases and J by 4 bases, 4 bases remained unmatched. CDR3 bases: TGTGCCAGCAGCTTATCAGGACAGGGGGCTTACGAGCAGTACTTC. Its translation is CASSLSGQGAYEQYF.

The chain is built from TRBV4-2 and TRBJ2-3, with 8 bases matching TRBD2. V lost 0 bases, J lost 2 bases, and 4 bases stayed unmatched. The germline gives CDR1 LGHNA, CDR2 YNFKEQ. The CDR3 contains 16 residues. The CDR3: CASSQEPSGFTDTQYF. In DNA, the CDR3 is TGTGCCAGCAGCCAAGAGCCTAGCGGGTTCACAGATACGCAGTATTTT.

V is TRBV5-1 and J is TRBJ1-4; 8 bases agree with TRBD1. The junction had 2 bases not matched to a gene; V was cut back by 1 base and J by 3 bases. Germline V gene lookup returns CDR1 SGHRS and CDR2 YFSETQ. CDR3 size: 15 residues. As DNA, the CDR3 is TGCGCCAGCAGCTTGACAGGGGGTCCTAATGAAAAACTGTTTTTT. This sequence encodes CASSLTGGPNEKLFF.

This clone has only one observation. The genes are TRBV5-1 and TRBJ1-1, with D unclear. The V gene lost 0 bases and the J gene lost 0 bases, with 12 bases spanning the gap. CDR3 length: 16 amino acids. Germline V lookup: CDR1 SGHRS, CDR2 YFSETQ. CDR3 DNA: TGCGCCAGCAGCTTGGTGGCAGAAACCATGAACACTGAAGCTTTCTTT. Protein: CASSLVAETMNTEAFF.

The V call is TRBV7-2, the J call TRBJ1-5; weak D call: TRBD1 (6 bases). CDR1 SGHTA and CDR2 FQGNSA come from the germline V gene. The CDR3 spans 15 residues. V dropped 7 bases and J dropped 5 bases, with 18 bases sitting between them. The CDR3 nucleotides read TGTGCCAGCATCATGTGGGGGACACGGGATCAGCCCCAGCATTTT. Amino acid sequence: CASIMWGTRDQPQHF.

A single count supports this clone. The gene calls are TRBV28 and TRBJ2-3; TRBD1 aligns across 7 bases. The CDR3 is 16 residues long. Trimming at V came to 6 bases and at J to 6 bases, leaving 15 bases not matched to a gene. CDR1 and CDR2 from the germline V gene are MDHEN and SYDVKM. The CDR3 spells CASSQTGKGILDTQYF. The DNA of the CDR3 is TGTGCCAGCAGCCAGACAGGGAAAGGGATTTTGGATACGCAGTATTTT. The full variable domain, its missing parts supplied by reference TRBV28 and TRBJ2-3, is DVKVTQSSRYLVKRTGEKVFLECVQDMDHENMFWYRQDPGLGLRLIYFSYDVKMKEKGDIPEGYSVSREKKERFSLILESASTNQTSMYLCASSQTGKGILDTQYFGPGTRLTVL.

This clone was observed a single time. The V and J genes are TRBV19 and TRBJ1-1; D is undetermined. Germline CDR1 is LNHDA and CDR2 is SQIVND (reference sequence). The length of the CDR3 is 14 residues. V lost 7 bases and J lost 3, with 15 bases in between. This chain's CDR3 is CASISGSKDTEAFF. The DNA of the CDR3 is TGTGCCAGTATATCGGGTTCTAAGGACACTGAAGCTTTCTTT.

V and J are TRBV5-1 and TRBJ1-1; 7 bases map to TRBD1. After removal of 4 bases from V and 1 base from J, the junction contained 13 bases not matched to a gene. Germline-derived CDR1 and CDR2 are SGHRS and YFSETQ. This CDR3 spans 17 amino acids. CDR3 residues: CASSPAYNRDRNTEAFF. The CDR3 DNA sequence: TGCGCCAGCAGCCCAGCGTATAATCGGGACAGGAACACTGAAGCTTTCTTT.

The genes are TRBV11-3 and TRBJ2-2; D gene unclear. CDR1 and CDR2 (germline): SGHNT, YENEEA. CDR3 size: 13 residues. The germline V and J ends were trimmed by 5 bases and 6 bases, with 10 bases remaining between them. CDR3 sequence reads: CASSREFPGELFF. CDR3 nucleotide sequence: TGTGCCAGCAGCCGCGAGTTCCCCGGGGAGCTGTTTTTT.

This chain links TRBV27 with TRBJ1-2, with a weak D call TRBD1 (5 bases). The length of the CDR3 is 13 residues. V was cut by 5 bases and J by 5 bases, with 12 bases left in between. From germline, CDR1 is MNHEY and CDR2 SMNVEV (reference sequence). The DNA for the CDR3 is TGTGCCAGCAGTCAAACCGGGACTTATGGCTACACCTTC. Its translation is CASSQTGTYGYTF.

This clone showed up just once. The J gene is TRBJ1-1, the V gene TRBV10-3, with a possible D match to TRBD1 (6 bases). CDR1 and CDR2 (germline): ENHRY, SYGVKD. The CDR3 is 12 residues long. With 6 bases removed from V and 10 bases from J, the gap between germline ends came to 15 bases. The CDR3 protein is CAIRGDTLRAFF. The CDR3 DNA follows: TGTGCCATCAGGGGGGACACACTGAGAGCTTTCTTT.

The chain combines TRBV3-1 (or the pseudogene TRBV3-2) with TRBJ1-1; D perhaps matches TRBD1 (6 bases). The V end lost 4 bases, the J end lost 3 bases, and 12 bases lay between the germline ends. CDR1 is LGHDT, CDR2 YNNKEL, per germline (reference sequence). CDR3 length: 14 amino acids. The CDR3 DNA reads TGTGCCAGCAGCCCTAGGGGGGGGGACACTGAAGCTTTCTTT. Its protein product is CASSPRGGDTEAFF.

DNA of the CDR3: TGTGCCAGCATCAAGGACAGGGGAAGCACAGATACGCAGTATTTT. This sequence encodes CASIKDRGSTDTQYF. The J gene is TRBJ2-3, the V gene TRBV7-9; 9 bases fit TRBD1. Germline values: CDR1 SEHNR, CDR2 FQNEAQ (reference sequence). Trimming cost V 7 bases and J 0 bases; bases outside gene matches: 5. The CDR3 is 15 residues long.

This chain connects TRBV27 to TRBJ1-2, with a weak D call TRBD1 (5 bases). The CDR3 length is 13 residues. Trimming removed 4 bases from V and 6 bases from J, with 12 bases in between. CDR1 and CDR2 (germline): MNHEY, SMNVEV (reference sequence). The DNA for the CDR3 is TGTGCCAGCAGTTCCAGGGTTTACCATGGCTACACCTTC. Its protein is CASSSRVYHGYTF.